This entry concerns a single TCR beta chain. What it binds is unknown. Assay used: immunoSEQ multiplex PCR; TCRdb lists only in-frame clones, some missing. The sample yields roughly 110,000 clones, around 90% seen once. These data originate in a study of T cell responses to AZD1222 COVID-19 vaccine. General study results and limits: Sampling that yielded the repertoires occurred only after the peak T cell response. Epitopes outside B.1.351 and B.1.1.7 mutated regions reportedly drew nearly half of spike TCRs. Donors were largely white British and mainly female; clonal diversity was possibly underestimated.

The sequence was obtained from an adult who received the AZD1222 COVID-19 vaccine. This sample comprised peripheral blood, obtained 28 days after the second AZD1222 dose.

The CDR3 DNA reads TGTGCCAGCACCGACCCGACAGTTTACGAGCAGTACTTC. Amino acid sequence: CASTDPTVYEQYF. J is TRBJ2-7 and V is TRBV6-5; D may be TRBD1 (5 bases). V lost 7 bases and J lost 4, with 14 bases in between. In germline, CDR1 is MNHEY, CDR2 SVGAGI. The CDR3 covers 13 residues.